The T cell receptor (beta chain) under discussion was sequenced for a study of T cells in Graves' hyperthyroidism and ophthalmopathy (dated by TCRdb to 2018 to 2020). About the full investigation: Peripheral blood samples were taken at the time of initial diagnosis, prior to any treatment. To identify distinguishing TCR V-J signatures, a discovery cohort of 100 patients was used, comprising some 43 with Graves' ophthalmopathy and some 60 with stable Graves' hyperthyroidism. Whether ophthalmopathy could be predicted prospectively was tested in an independent validation cohort made up of 18 to 20 hyperthyroidism patients plus 17 patients who later progressed to ophthalmopathy. The 100 discovery patients were randomly split 7:3 into training and test sets. In several Graves' hyperthyroidism patients, the study also compared T-cell repertoires from thyroid tissue with T-cell repertoires from blood. Following sampling, methimazole starting at 30 mg daily was given to hyperthyroidism patients, and high-dose intravenous methylprednisolone was given to ophthalmopathy patients. The paper describes TCR Vbeta CDR3 sequencing of 120 to 150 peripheral blood samples, made up of some 40 ophthalmopathy patients, 70 to 75 hyperthyroidism patients and about 17 progressor patients.

From the cysteine up to the phenylalanine, the CDR3 has a length of 10 residues. The CDR3 DNA has 30 bases and is translated from base 1. The germline V gene provides CDR1 SQVTM and CDR2 ANQGSEA. Stable Graves' hyperthyroidism was defined as the absence of progression to ophthalmopathy over 18 months of follow-up. Hyperthyroidism patients were newly diagnosed, had a disease duration of under 2 months, and were aged 18 to 65 years. Any patient with an uncontrolled infection, another autoimmune disease, pregnancy or lactation was excluded. Diagnoses were established on the basis of clinical symptoms, serum thyroxine and TRAb, thyroid ultrasound, and orbital computed tomography. Ficoll-Paque density gradient centrifugation was used to isolate PBMCs from 8.5 to 10 ml of fresh peripheral blood. Total RNA was extracted using Trizol reagent, and RNA quality was assessed on an Agilent 2100 Bioanalyzer. Study-level results and caveats: In validation, progression to ophthalmopathy was predicted by the model with almost 71% sensitivity and 72% to 80% specificity, a median of roughly six months before onset. A model built on a 13 V-J signature distinguished ophthalmopathy from stable hyperthyroidism, reaching around 90% sensitivity and about 81% specificity in cross-validation and 80%/75% in testing. Sample size was not statistically predetermined, and investigators were not blinded to group allocation. Blood samples also contained most of the expanded thyroid clonotypes (frequency above 0.001), which suggests that blood repertoires may reflect thyroid immune responses.

Comment on this clonotype: Its specific antigen is unknown. A junction end diverges from the germline sequence, so it may reflect a read error.

TCR beta CDR3 regions were amplified from RNA transcripts. The first round of RT-PCR for the TCR CDR3 was performed with the HTBI primer set and the Qiagen OneStep RT-PCR kit. Libraries were constructed in a second round of multiplex PCR, after which size selection and purification were carried out. Sequencing of the libraries was done on an Illumina HiSeq2000 using paired-end 100 bp reads. The authors processed their data as follows. SOAPnuke was used to process the raw data, with reads discarded if the reads contained adapters or uncalled bases, had a mean Phred below 15, or lacked an exact constant-primer or identifier match. High-quality paired reads were merged using COPE v1.2.5, and each unique nucleotide sequence was defined as a clonotype. MiTCR v1.1 was used to align clonotypes to the IMGT TRBV, TRBD and TRBJ reference segments. The analysis was restricted to V-J combinations with a frequency above 0.0001, which together covered 99.2% of the repertoires. The TCS score was defined as F50 (clonal expansion) divided by E x V (chaos), with BLOSUM62-based TCRdist calculated between CDR3 peptides within each V-J. Welch's t-statistics and random forest reduced around 510 V-J features to 13, which were used in a naive Bayes classifier (R e1071). The similarity between thyroid and blood repertoires was quantified using the Morisita-Horn index. TCRdb passed the public sequencing reads through fastp at Q25 and MiXCR, retaining productive beta sequences. Identical CDR3 proteins give one entry, which carries the most common genes and DNA. TCRdb, rather than the study authors, made the V and J calls. The sample table lists 750,000 to 900,000 distinct CDR3 sequences, around 38% of them with a count of one. In total, the top ten clones hold approximately 8.7% of the sample.

The chain couples TRBV29-1 to TRBJ1-4; TRBD1 might be the D gene, on 5 matching bases. This TCR came from a man younger than 35 with Graves' hyperthyroidism. The sequenced sample consisted of blood. The CDR3 protein: CSVLTRRGGF. The DNA is TGCAGCGTTCTGACTCGACGGGGCGGGTTT.